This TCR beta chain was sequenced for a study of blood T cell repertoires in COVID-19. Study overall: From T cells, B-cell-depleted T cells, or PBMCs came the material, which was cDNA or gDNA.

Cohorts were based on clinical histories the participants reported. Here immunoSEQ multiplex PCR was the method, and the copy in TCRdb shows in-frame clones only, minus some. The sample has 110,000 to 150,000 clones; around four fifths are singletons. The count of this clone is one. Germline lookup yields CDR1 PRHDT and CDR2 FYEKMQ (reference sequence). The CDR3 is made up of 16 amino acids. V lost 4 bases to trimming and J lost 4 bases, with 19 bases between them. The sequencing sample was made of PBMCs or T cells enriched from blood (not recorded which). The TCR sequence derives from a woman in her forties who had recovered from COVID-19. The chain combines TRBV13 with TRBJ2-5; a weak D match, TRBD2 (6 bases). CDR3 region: CASSSSSTRSGETQYF. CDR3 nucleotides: TGTGCCAGCAGCTCCTCCTCGACTAGATCGGGAGAGACCCAGTACTTC.